This entry is about one TCR beta chain. Its antigen is unknown. With 5 bases removed from V and 5 bases from J, the gap between germline ends came to 7 bases. Germline V lookup: CDR1 MDHEN, CDR2 SYDVKM. The CDR3 runs 13 residues. This record comes from a study of cytomegalovirus exposure and HLA in healthy donors. Notes on the study in general: In a later analysis, TCR beta V- and J-gene trimming showed a link to a missense DCLRE1C variant. Most likely, a cluster of highly shared sequence variants arose as a sequencing artifact. As a later analysis revealed, most CMV-associated TCR beta chains appeared HLA-restricted.

Donors were ostensibly healthy at sampling, although undocumented immune exposures were probable. PCR involved 60 Vbeta and 13 Jbeta primers. Profiled with immunoSEQ multiplex PCR; TCRdb holds only in-frame clones, not every one. The sample has about 140,000 clones; around nine tenths are singletons. This clonotype was sampled from a woman aged 30 to 39 in good health and CMV-seronegative. V gene TRBV28 combines with J gene TRBJ1-6, with no clear D. Specimen: PBMCs. CDR3 loop: CASSPGNNSPLHF. The CDR3 DNA reads as TGTGCCAGCAGTCCCGGGAATAATTCACCCCTCCACTTT.